This TCR beta chain was found in a study of blood T cell repertoires in COVID-19 (dated by TCRdb to between 2020 and 2021). Regarding the study in general: Collaborator samples came from the United States, Italy and Spain and covered acute and convalescent phases of COVID-19. The material from the prospective study consisted of cDNA or gDNA derived from T cells, B-cell-depleted T cells, or PBMCs. Subjects who had been exposed to COVID-19, were actively infected with it, or had recovered from it provided the deeply sampled blood TCRbeta repertoires that made up the dataset. A freely available public database, intended as a resource for researchers studying the immune response to SARS-CoV-2, is where the repertoires were released. The samples were drawn from the first 160 participants of the ongoing ImmuneRACE study and from 1,200 or so subjects provided by 6 global collaborators. Nearly every sample came with metadata listing a de-identified subject ID, COVID-19 status, age in years and sex. Where available, HLA class I and class II types were taken from metadata supplied by the sample provider and were not determined by assay-based typing.

TCRbeta CDR3 regions were amplified from genomic DNA by means of the immunoSEQ Assay, a bias-controlled multiplex PCR. The authors processed their data as follows. Nucleated cell counts per sample were estimated from amplification of reference gene primers within the assay. To quantify the absolute abundance of each unique TCRbeta CDR3 rearrangement, sequence reads were collapsed and filtered. Productive Simpson clonality was computed per sample as the square root of Simpson's diversity index over productive rearrangements. TCRdb carries this immuneACCESS record with in-frame sequences only. Its versions omit some clonotypes, under half of them owing to an unresolved V gene in the studies checked, with the rest unexplained. V and J calls and clone size are as listed in that table; D and trimming were resolved from the DNA. This sample has over 90,000 clones in its table, and 78% of those were observed once. The top ten clonotypes cover 7.5% to 10% of the sample.

On this clone itself: Its antigen remains unidentified. Per-base qualities were not stored, and no clone one base away is much larger.

Broader findings and caveats from the paper: The amount of clinical and demographic metadata varied by source and participant and was provided uncurated.

Each collaborating institution followed its own protocols to collect whole blood in K2EDTA tubes. Collaborator samples were shipped for TCRbeta analysis as frozen whole blood, isolated PBMCs, or DNA extracted from either sample type. CDR1 and CDR2 (SGHRS, YFSETQ) derive from the germline V gene. A distance of 10 bases separates the germline ends of V and J, which lose 0 bases and 0 bases respectively. The CDR3 measures 15 amino acids from cysteine to phenylalanine. The sequence is cut down to CDR3 DNA, 45 bases in frame from base 1. The chain is encoded by TRBV5-1 joined to TRBJ2-7; the D gene remains uncertain. Source material: peripheral blood. The sequence was obtained from a man aged 60 to 69 with active or convalescent COVID-19. The bases are TGCGCCAGCAGCTTGGGAGTAGACTTCTCCTACGAGCAGTACTTC. Translation gives CASSLGVDFSYEQYF.